This TCR beta chain is drawn from a study of T cells in Graves' hyperthyroidism and ophthalmopathy. Study as a whole: At initial diagnosis, before any treatment had begun, peripheral blood was obtained.

Only a few counts were recorded for this clonotype. Its antigen is unknown. The CDR3 covers 15 residues. CDR1 and CDR2 from the germline V gene are SEHNR and FQNEAQ (reference sequence). V shed 5 bases, J shed 3 bases, and the junction held 8 bases outside the gene matches. A lack of ophthalmopathy progression within 18 months defined stable Graves' hyperthyroidism. These patients, aged 18 to 65, had recently diagnosed hyperthyroidism lasting under 2 months. Study-wide results and limits: Ophthalmopathy was separated from stable hyperthyroidism by a 13 V-J model.

RNA transcripts provided the source from which TCR beta CDR3 regions were amplified. During a first-round RT-PCR of the TCR CDR3, the HTBI primer set was used. TCRdb ran MiXCR on the multiplex PCR reads and lists one entry per CDR3 protein. The table lists approximately 870,000 distinct CDR3 sequences, approximately 40% of them singletons. The sample taken for sequencing was blood. The chain joins TRBV7-9 to TRBJ2-7; 9 bases match TRBD2. The receptor comes from a man between 18 and 35 years old with Graves' hyperthyroidism. The CDR3 DNA follows: TGTGCCAGCAGCCCCCGACTAGCGGATATCTACGAGCAGTACTTC. Its translation: CASSPRLADIYEQYF.